This passage covers 20 T cell receptor beta chains from one sample sequenced in a study of post-analysis software for immune sequencing data. Findings and caveats of the study: TRBV5-6, TRBV5-1 and TRBV20-1 were among 4 or 5 TRBV segments more frequent in patients than controls.

cDNA libraries for TCR beta contained unique molecular identifiers. Each CDR3 protein is one row after TCRdb ran MiXCR on the PCR reads. Here the sample spans hundreds of thousands of distinct CDR3 sequences, more than 50% being singletons. Antigens for these TCRs are unknown. The source material was blood. The receptor source for this set is a girl aged 2-10 years with multiple sclerosis.

The chain links TRBV3-1 to TRBJ2-1; D is undetermined. Trimming removed 2 bases from V and 7 bases from J, with 3 bases in between. The CDR3 loop spans 11 amino acids. Germline V gene data show CDR1 as LGHDT and CDR2 as YNNKEL (reference sequence). CDR3 nucleotide sequence: TGTGCCAGCAGCCAACAGAATGAGCAGTTCTTC. Its translation: CASSQQNEQFF.

This clonotype turned up a few times. The gene calls are TRBV18 and TRBJ2-7, with 7 bases aligning to TRBD1. Germline V gene lookup returns CDR1 KGHSH and CDR2 LQKENI. The CDR3 length is 14 residues. Unmatched junction bases numbered 6, after V lost 2 bases and J lost 5 bases. This CDR3 is CASSPDRVLDEQYF. The DNA of the CDR3 is TGTGCCAGCTCACCAGACAGGGTTCTGGACGAGCAGTACTTC. Full variable domain (outside the CDR3, taken from reference TRBV18 and TRBJ2-7): NAGVMQNPRHLVRRRGQEARLRCSPMKGHSHVYWYRQLPEEGLKFMVYLQKENIIDESGMPKERFSAEFPKEGPSILRIQQVVRGDSAAYFCASSPDRVLDEQYFGPGTRLTVT.

A single count supports this clonotype. One end of the junction fails to match germline, which may point to a read error. The V call is TRBV3-1, the J call TRBJ2-1; TRBD2 matches at 7 bases. The germline CDR1 and CDR2 sequences are LGHDT and YNNKEL (reference sequence). CDR3 size: 15 residues. As DNA, the CDR3 is TGTGCTAGCAGCTACGGGCGGGGACTATACAATGAGCAGTTCTTC. It codes for CASSYGRGLYNEQFF.

The chain links TRBV9 to TRBJ1-1; the D gene is possibly TRBD1 (5 bases). Trimming left V 5 bases short and J 10 bases short, with 18 bases between. Germline CDR1 is SGDLS and CDR2 is YYNGEE. The CDR3 has 13 residues. CDR3 region: CASSLLQGNGAFF. As DNA, the CDR3 is TGTGCCAGCAGTCTACTTCAGGGTAACGGAGCTTTCTTT.

The chain joins TRBV4-3 to TRBJ2-1; D uncertain. The CDR3 is 16 amino acids. Trimming took off 0 bases at V and 1 base at J, with 10 bases between the two ends. The germline CDR1 and CDR2 sequences are LGHNA and YSLEER. CDR3 in DNA: TGCGCCAGCAGCCAAGATAGGGCCAGATCCTACAATGAGCAGTTCTTC. As protein: CASSQDRARSYNEQFF.

The chain is built from TRBV21-1 and TRBJ1-1; TRBD1 is the table's D call and was not checked against the DNA. TRBV21-1 is described as a pseudogene. The CDR3 consists of 18 residues. CDR3 nucleotide sequence: TGTGCCAGCGGCAAATCGGACAGGAGTACAAACGGGGACACTGAAGCTTTCTTT. It is translated as CASGKSDRSTNGDTEAFF.

The table lists this clonotype with a few counts. CDR3 nucleotides: TGTGCCAGCAGTTTCAGGGGTAATTCACCCCTCCACTTT. Translation gives CASSFRGNSPLHF. The chain links TRBV12-3 or TRBV12-4 to TRBJ1-6; TRBD1 might be the D (6 bases). Trimming cost V 3 bases and J 6 bases, with 6 bases left between them. The CDR3 has 13 residues.

The rearrangement links TRBV7-9 to TRBJ1-2; the D is unclear. The germline gives CDR1 SEHNR, CDR2 FQNEAQ (reference sequence). CDR3 length equals 12 residues. Trimming removed 5 bases from V and 8 bases from J, with 12 bases in between. CDR3 residues: CASSEPFGGYTF. CDR3 in DNA: TGTGCCAGCAGCGAGCCCTTCGGGGGCTACACCTTC.

This chain connects TRBV20-1 to TRBJ2-1; 10 bases are a match to TRBD1. CDR3 size: 14 residues. Germline-derived CDR1 and CDR2 are DFQATT and SNEGSKA (reference sequence). The V segment lost 6 bases and the J segment 9 bases; nucleotides outside the gene matches: 11. This chain's CDR3 is CSANRDRGPTEQFF. CDR3 DNA sequence: TGCAGTGCCAACCGGGACAGGGGACCCACTGAGCAGTTCTTC.

The CDR3 here is CASSHGLVNEQFF. CDR3 in DNA: TGTGCCAGCAGTCATGGACTAGTCAATGAGCAGTTCTTC. The V and J genes are TRBV6-5 and TRBJ2-1; 7 nucleotides match TRBD2. Germline values: CDR1 MNHEY, CDR2 SVGAGI. The CDR3 consists of 13 residues. The trim removed 5 bases at V and 6 bases at J, leaving 4 bases unmatched.

This chain connects TRBV29-1 to TRBJ1-2; 7 bases map to TRBD1. The germline CDR1 and CDR2 sequences are SQVTM and ANQGSEA. The CDR3 covers 13 residues. With 4 bases clipped from V and 1 base from J, the junction kept 3 bases outside the gene matches. The CDR3 sequence: CSVAGGVNYGYTF. Here the CDR3 DNA reads TGCAGCGTTGCAGGGGGAGTTAACTATGGCTACACCTTC.

The chain has TRBV29-1 and TRBJ2-3; no reliable D call. Per the germline V gene, CDR1 is SQVTM and CDR2 is ANQGSEA. CDR3 size: 13 residues. The germline V and J ends were trimmed by 0 bases and 6 bases, with 10 bases remaining between them. The CDR3 bases are TGCAGCGTTGAAGAAACCCGGGCTGATACGCAGTATTTT. Its protein is CSVEETRADTQYF.

The rearrangement links TRBV7-2 to TRBJ2-1; TRBD2 aligns across 8 bases. CDR3 size: 18 residues. Trimming removed 2 bases from V and 1 base from J; junction bases left unmatched: 10. The germline V gene encodes CDR1 SGHTA and CDR2 FQGNSA. This CDR3 reads CASSLLTSGSTSYNEQFF. CDR3 nucleotides: TGTGCCAGCAGCTTACTTACTAGCGGAAGCACGTCCTACAATGAGCAGTTCTTC.

This clonotype appeared a few times. The junction departs from germline at one end; a sequencing error may be responsible. The chain links TRBV29-1 to TRBJ2-1; 7 bases map to TRBD2. Germline lookup yields CDR1 SQVTM and CDR2 ANQGSEA. This CDR3 comprises 11 residues. CDR3 sequence: CSAEVGGEQFF. The DNA of the CDR3 is TGCAGCGCTGAAGTGGGGGGGGAGCAGTTCTTC.

This clonotype has only a few counts. This chain joins TRBV20-1 and TRBJ2-5; D uncertain. The CDR3 length is 14 residues. Trimming took off 5 bases at V and 4 bases at J, with 17 bases between the two ends. CDR1 is DFQATT, CDR2 SNEGSKA, per germline (reference sequence). The CDR3 reads CSAPHKGLRETQYF. The CDR3 nucleotides are TGCAGTGCTCCCCATAAAGGTTTGAGAGAGACCCAGTACTTC.

CDR3 protein: CASSLTTGERYEQYF. The CDR3 nucleotides read TGCGCCAGCAGCTTGACCACAGGGGAACGCTACGAGCAGTACTTC. The chain carries TRBV5-1 and TRBJ2-7; 7 positions agree with TRBD1. This CDR3 region has 15 residues. Germline trimming cut 1 base from V and 3 bases from J; bases unmatched to any gene: 7. Germline lookup yields CDR1 SGHRS and CDR2 YFSETQ.

A few counts support this clonotype. CDR3 in amino acids: CASNDPGQGGNEQFF. The CDR3 coding sequence is TGTGCCAGCAACGATCCGGGACAGGGAGGAAATGAGCAGTTCTTC. The V gene is TRBV27, the J gene TRBJ2-1; 9 positions agree with TRBD1. V was clipped by 7 bases and J by 7 bases; unmatched bases: 11. The CDR3 spans 15 residues. Germline V gene lookup returns CDR1 MNHEY and CDR2 SMNVEV (reference sequence).

The chain couples TRBV29-1 to TRBJ2-1, with 9 positions matching TRBD1. Germline loops: CDR1 SQVTM, CDR2 ANQGSEA. The CDR3 sequence is 13 residues long. The V gene end was trimmed by 3 bases and the J gene end by 7 bases; junction bases not matched to a gene: 4. The CDR3 DNA follows: TGCAGCGTTGAGGATGGACAGGGGAATGAGCAGTTCTTC. It encodes CSVEDGQGNEQFF.

This sequence joins TRBV29-1 and TRBJ1-5; unclear D gene. The germline V and J ends were trimmed by 3 bases and 6 bases, with 12 bases remaining between them. CDR3 length equals 13 residues. CDR1 and CDR2 (germline): SQVTM, ANQGSEA. CDR3 coding DNA: TGCAGCGTTGAGTTCGGGATTGGTCAGCCCCAGCATTTT. As protein: CSVEFGIGQPQHF.

V and J are TRBV7-4 and TRBJ2-5, with D perhaps matching TRBD1 or TRBD2 (5 bases each). The V gene lost 4 bases and the J gene lost 0 bases, with 21 bases spanning the gap. This CDR3 contains 18 residues. The germline V gene encodes CDR1 SGHVT and CDR2 SQSDAQ. This CDR3 is CASSSYPDGTAHQETQYF. CDR3 coding DNA: TGTGCCAGCAGCTCCTACCCTGACGGGACGGCCCACCAAGAGACCCAGTACTTC.